The 29 T cell receptor beta chains in this list originate from one sample, sequenced in a study of blood T cell repertoires in COVID-19. Sequenced by immunoSEQ multiplex PCR; TCRdb stores in-frame clones only, minus some. The sample has approximately 200,000 clones, about 81% seen once. Sequenced input: peripheral blood. These receptors were taken from a woman of 80 years or more with COVID-19, enrolled during active disease.

This clone is a singleton in its sample. This sequence joins TRBV4-1 and TRBJ2-7; D may be TRBD1 (6 bases). Trimming cost V 2 bases and J 5 bases, with 13 bases left between them. The CDR3 spans 14 residues. CDR1 MGHRA and CDR2 YSYEKL come from the germline V gene. The CDR3 spells CASSQTGIGHEQYF. In DNA form, the CDR3 reads TGCGCCAGCAGCCAAACAGGGATCGGACACGAGCAGTACTTC.

This sequence joins TRBV5-1 and TRBJ2-2; 8 bases agree with TRBD2. V lost 0 bases and J lost 1; bases outside the gene matches: 5. The CDR3 extends over 17 amino acids. The V gene's germline CDR1 is SGHRS and CDR2 YFSETQ. CDR3 coding DNA: TGCGCCAGCAGCTTGGACCGGGAGGGCCGGAACACCGGGGAGCTGTTTTTT. Protein: CASSLDREGRNTGELFF.

This clone turned up a few times. The chain carries TRBV3-1 (or the pseudogene TRBV3-2) and TRBJ1-2; 7 bases fit TRBD1. The CDR3 covers 13 residues. With V trimmed by 4 bases and J by 3 bases, 2 bases remained unmatched. The germline V gene has CDR1 LGHDT and CDR2 YNNKEL (reference sequence). The CDR3 DNA reads TGTGCCAGCAGCCTTACAGGGGACTATGGCTACACCTTC. Protein sequence: CASSLTGDYGYTF.

V usage is TRBV7-2 and J usage is TRBJ2-1, with 8 nucleotides matching TRBD2. V lost 3 bases, J lost 7 bases, and 17 bases stayed unmatched. Germline V gene data show CDR1 as SGHTA and CDR2 as FQGNSA. The length of the CDR3 is 18 residues. The DNA of the CDR3 is TGTGCCAGCAGCTTTTATGCTCCTAGCGGGTGGGCCCGGAATGAGCAGTTCTTC. Protein: CASSFYAPSGWARNEQFF.

This rearrangement joins TRBV27 to TRBJ2-2; no firm D call. V shed 4 bases and J shed 1 base, with 16 bases lying between them. The CDR3 has 17 amino acids. Germline lookup yields CDR1 MNHEY and CDR2 SMNVEV (reference sequence). The CDR3 region has the DNA TGTGCCAGCAGTTCTACCCGACTGATAGTGAACACCGGGGAGCTGTTTTTT. Its protein is CASSSTRLIVNTGELFF.

The chain is built from TRBV10-3 and TRBJ2-1, with TRBD2 matching over 8 bases. This CDR3 spans 15 amino acids. V trimming: 7 bases; J trimming: 3 bases; junction bases outside the gene matches: 8. Germline V gene lookup returns CDR1 ENHRY and CDR2 SYGVKD. This chain's CDR3 is CAINQRGNSYNEQFF. Here the CDR3 DNA reads TGTGCCATCAACCAGCGGGGGAATAGCTACAATGAGCAGTTCTTC.

V gene TRBV28 combines with J gene TRBJ2-1, with TRBD2 matching 16 bases. V lost 6 bases, J lost 5 bases, and 7 bases stayed unmatched. The CDR3 runs to 17 residues. CDR1 and CDR2 from the germline V gene are MDHEN and SYDVKM. This chain's CDR3 is CASRQGLAGGPDNEQFF. In DNA form, the CDR3 reads TGTGCCAGCAGACAGGGACTAGCGGGAGGGCCGGACAATGAGCAGTTCTTC.

The rearrangement joins TRBV4-1 to TRBJ2-4; perhaps TRBD1 as D (5 bases). Between the trimmed V and J ends, which lost 4 bases and 0 bases, there was a span of 10 bases. The CDR3 has 15 amino acids. The germline CDR1 and CDR2 sequences are MGHRA and YSYEKL. The CDR3 nucleotides read TGCGCCAGCAGCCCGTTAGGGGTAGCCAAAAACATTCAGTACTTC. Translation gives CASSPLGVAKNIQYF.

The chain uses TRBV7-3 and TRBJ2-2; D is possibly TRBD2 (6 bases). This CDR3 spans 14 amino acids. Germline V lookup: CDR1 SGHTA, CDR2 FQGTGA. Trimming stripped 2 bases from V and 5 bases from J, with 9 bases between. The CDR3 sequence: CASSLLGGTGELFF. The CDR3 region has the DNA TGTGCCAGCAGCTTACTGGGGGGAACCGGGGAGCTGTTTTTT. The whole variable domain, remainder taken from reference TRBV7-3 and TRBJ2-2, is GAGVSQTPSNKVTEKGKYVELRCDPISGHTALYWYRQSLGQGPEFLIYFQGTGAADDSGLPNDRFFAVRPEGSVSTLKIQRTERGDSAVYLCASSLLGGTGELFFGEGSRLTVL.

This clone was counted many times. J is TRBJ2-4 and V is TRBV28, with 7 bases identical to TRBD1. Germline-derived CDR1 and CDR2 are MDHEN and SYDVKM. With 4 bases clipped from V and 4 bases from J, the junction kept 7 bases outside the gene matches. The CDR3 sequence is 15 residues long. The CDR3 loop reads CASSSAGTAKNIQYF. The CDR3 coding sequence is TGTGCCAGCAGTTCAGCCGGGACAGCTAAAAACATTCAGTACTTC.

The chain uses TRBV5-1 and TRBJ2-7, with D perhaps matching TRBD2 (5 bases). The CDR3 contains 13 residues. V was pared by 2 bases and J by 5 bases, with 11 bases between. Germline CDR1 and CDR2: SGHRS and YFSETQ. CDR3 nucleotides: TGCGCCAGCAGCTTTGCGGCCGGGAACGAGCAGTACTTC. Translation: CASSFAAGNEQYF. Filled out from reference TRBV5-1 and TRBJ2-7, the complete variable domain reads KAGVTQTPRYLIKTRGQQVTLSCSPISGHRSVSWYQQTPGQGLQFLFEYFSETQRNKGNFPGRFSGRQFSNSRSEMNVSTLELGDSALYLCASSFAAGNEQYFGPGTRLTVT.

The rearrangement joins TRBV5-1 to TRBJ1-3; 7 bases match TRBD1. Germline V CDR1 and CDR2: SGHRS, YFSETQ. V was pared by 4 bases and J by 0 bases, with 7 bases of the junction left unmatched. The CDR3 runs 16 residues. The CDR3 sequence is CASSLPTGNSGNTIYF. The CDR3 bases are TGCGCCAGCAGCCTCCCGACAGGGAACTCTGGAAACACCATATATTTT.

This rearrangement joins TRBV30 to TRBJ2-1, with 9 bases matching TRBD1. J gave up 8 bases and V 4 bases, and 9 bases lay outside the gene matches. CDR1 is GTSNPN and CDR2 is SVGIG in the germline V gene (reference sequence). There are 14 residues in the CDR3. The CDR3 nucleotides are TGTGCCTGGACACGGTGGACAGGGGCGTATGAGCAGTTCTTC. It is translated as CAWTRWTGAYEQFF. The whole variable domain, remainder taken from reference TRBV30 and TRBJ2-1, is SQTIHQWPATLVQPVGSPLSLECTVEGTSNPNLYWYRQAAGRGLQLLFYSVGIGQISSEVPQNLSASRPQDRQFILSSKKLLLSDSGFYLCAWTRWTGAYEQFFGPGTRLTVL.

V usage is TRBV5-1 and J usage is TRBJ2-7; the D gene is possibly TRBD1 (6 bases). With 4 bases removed from V and 0 bases from J, the gap between germline ends came to 11 bases. This CDR3 region has 14 residues. Germline CDR1 reads SGHRS; CDR2 reads YFSETQ. For the CDR3, the DNA is TGCGCCAGCAGCCAGCGGACAGCCTCCTACGAGCAGTACTTC. It specifies CASSQRTASYEQYF.

The gene calls are TRBV19 and TRBJ2-6; TRBD1 aligns across 7 bases. The CDR3 consists of 14 residues. Germline CDR1 and CDR2: LNHDA and SQIVND (reference sequence). The J segment lost 4 bases and the V segment lost 7 bases, leaving 4 bases of the junction unmatched. CDR3 nucleotide sequence: TGTGCCAGTAAGGGGGCGAACGGGGCCAACGTCCTGACTTTC. This codes for CASKGANGANVLTF. Together with reference TRBV19 and TRBJ2-6, the CDR3 gives the full variable domain: DGGITQSPKYLFRKEGQNVTLSCEQNLNHDAMYWYRQDPGQGLRLIYYSQIVNDFQKGDIAEGYSVSREKKESFPLTVTSAQKNPTAFYLCASKGANGANVLTFGAGSRLTVL.

V is TRBV23-1 and J is TRBJ2-7; possible D gene TRBD2, 5 bases. TRBV23-1 is reported as an ORF; its role is uncertain. This CDR3 has 15 amino acids. Deletions cut 2 bases from V and 2 bases from J, with 13 bases between. CDR3 DNA: TGCGCCAGCAGTCAACCGGGATCCCACCCCTACGAGCAGTACTTC. It is translated as CASSQPGSHPYEQYF.

V is TRBV28 and J is TRBJ2-3; 9 bases agree with TRBD2. CDR1 and CDR2 from the germline V gene are MDHEN and SYDVKM. CDR3 length: 15 amino acids. After removal of 6 bases from V and 2 bases from J, the junction contained 6 bases not matched to a gene. The CDR3 here is CASSWTSANTDTQYF. The CDR3 region has the DNA TGTGCCAGCAGCTGGACTAGCGCGAACACAGATACGCAGTATTTT.

The CDR3 DNA is TGTGCCAGCAGCCTAGGGACAGGGGTTGATGGCTACACCTTC. Translated, it gives CASSLGTGVDGYTF. The V gene is TRBV28, the J gene TRBJ1-2; 10 bases are a match to TRBD1. With 6 bases clipped from V and 6 bases from J, the junction kept 7 bases outside the gene matches. Germline-derived CDR1 and CDR2 are MDHEN and SYDVKM. This CDR3 has 14 residues.

This chain connects TRBV28 to TRBJ1-1; 7 nucleotides line up with TRBD1. Germline V CDR1 and CDR2: MDHEN, SYDVKM. V gave up 0 bases and J gave up 2 bases; unmatched junction bases: 6. This CDR3 comprises 16 residues. DNA of the CDR3: TGTGCCAGCAGTTTATGGAGGGGGACAGAAAACACTGAAGCTTTCTTT. Translated: CASSLWRGTENTEAFF.

This clone has a handful of counts. The CDR3 nucleotides read TGTGCCAGCAGCCAAGGTCAGAGGGATAATGAAAAACTGTTTTTT. This encodes CASSQGQRDNEKLFF. This rearrangement joins TRBV4-2 to TRBJ1-4; D uncertain. Germline V gene sequence: CDR1 LGHNA, CDR2 YNFKEQ. The CDR3 is made up of 15 amino acids. The V end lost 1 base, the J end lost 4 bases, and 10 bases lay between the germline ends.

The chain links TRBV6-5 to TRBJ1-4; D unresolved. The germline gives CDR1 MNHEY, CDR2 SVGAGI. The V end lost 6 bases, the J end lost 7 bases, and 15 bases lay between the germline ends. The CDR3 is 14 residues long. The CDR3 nucleotides read TGTGCCAGCAGACTACACCTGCGGAGTGAAAAACTGTTTTTT. Translation: CASRLHLRSEKLFF.

This clone appeared once. This chain joins TRBV11-3 and TRBJ2-5, with 7 nucleotides matching TRBD2. Germline V lookup: CDR1 SGHNT, CDR2 YENEEA. V was pared by 1 base and J by 4 bases, with 6 bases of the junction left unmatched. The CDR3 is 15 amino acids. The CDR3 DNA sequence: TGTGCCAGCAGCTTAGCGGGGGGTGCGGGAGAGACCCAGTACTTC. It translates to CASSLAGGAGETQYF. Supplemented by reference TRBV11-3 and TRBJ2-5, the full variable domain reads EAGVVQSPRYKIIEKKQPVAFWCNPISGHNTLYWYLQNLGQGPELLIRYENEEAVDDSQLPKDRFSAERLKGVDSTLKIQPAELGDSAVYLCASSLAGGAGETQYFGPGTRLLVL.

In DNA, the CDR3 is TGTGCCAGCAGCGCGGGACAGGGGTCGAATCAGCCCCAGCATTTT. Translation gives CASSAGQGSNQPQHF. This chain links TRBV7-9 with TRBJ1-5; TRBD1 matches 10 bases. Unmatched junction bases numbered 5, after V lost 5 bases and J lost 4 bases. The CDR3 sequence is 15 residues long. Germline CDR1 reads SEHNR; CDR2 reads FQNEAQ (reference sequence).

The chain recombines TRBV11-3 with TRBJ2-3; 10 bases are shared with TRBD2. Losses at the gene ends were 5 bases for V and 2 bases for J; bases not matched to a gene: 4. Germline V gene data show CDR1 as SGHNT and CDR2 as YENEEA. This CDR3 comprises 15 residues. Written as DNA, the CDR3 is TGTGCCAGCAGCCACGGACTAGCGGACACAGATACGCAGTATTTT. It is translated as CASSHGLADTDTQYF.

This clone was seen a single time. The chain joins TRBV6-5 to TRBJ2-1; TRBD2 matches at 13 bases. The CDR3 extends over 14 amino acids. Germline V lookup: CDR1 MNHEY, CDR2 SVGAGI. Unmatched junction bases numbered 7, after V lost 7 bases and J lost 10 bases. This CDR3 reads CASTGLAGAGEQFF. CDR3 bases: TGTGCCAGCACCGGACTAGCGGGAGCAGGGGAGCAGTTCTTC.

CDR3 sequence (DNA): TGTGCCAGCAGTCCCGGGACTAGCAGCGTAGATACGCAGTATTTT. Protein sequence: CASSPGTSSVDTQYF. The gene calls are TRBV6-2 or TRBV6-3 and TRBJ2-3; TRBD2 matches 9 bases. This CDR3 has 15 residues. Unmatched junction bases numbered 8, after V lost 5 bases and J lost 5 bases. The germline V gene has CDR1 MNHEY and CDR2 SVGEGT.

V and J are TRBV10-1 and TRBJ2-7; TRBD1 matches at 8 bases. V trimming: 8 bases; J trimming: 0 bases; junction bases outside the gene matches: 9. From germline, CDR1 is WNHNN and CDR2 SYGVQD (reference sequence). The CDR3 is 15 residues long. The chain's CDR3 is CASPAPGQASYEQYF. The CDR3 DNA reads TGCGCCAGCCCAGCTCCGGGACAGGCCTCCTACGAGCAGTACTTC.

The V and J genes are TRBV19 and TRBJ2-3; D is unresolved. CDR3 length equals 13 residues. Germline V gene data show CDR1 as LNHDA and CDR2 as SQIVND (reference sequence). Trimming shortened V by 2 bases and J by 5 bases, and 8 bases separated the two germline ends. CDR3 in amino acids: CASSIRTGDTQYF. The CDR3, as DNA: TGTGCCAGTAGTATAAGAACTGGAGATACGCAGTATTTT.

The chain uses TRBV28 and TRBJ2-1; TRBD2 matches 7 bases. The CDR3 spans 15 residues. CDR1 is MDHEN, CDR2 SYDVKM, per germline. The trim removed 3 bases at V and 8 bases at J, leaving 10 bases unmatched. The CDR3 loop reads CASSFVGGRAHEQFF. CDR3 nucleotides: TGTGCCAGCAGTTTCGTTGGTGGGAGGGCCCATGAGCAGTTCTTC.